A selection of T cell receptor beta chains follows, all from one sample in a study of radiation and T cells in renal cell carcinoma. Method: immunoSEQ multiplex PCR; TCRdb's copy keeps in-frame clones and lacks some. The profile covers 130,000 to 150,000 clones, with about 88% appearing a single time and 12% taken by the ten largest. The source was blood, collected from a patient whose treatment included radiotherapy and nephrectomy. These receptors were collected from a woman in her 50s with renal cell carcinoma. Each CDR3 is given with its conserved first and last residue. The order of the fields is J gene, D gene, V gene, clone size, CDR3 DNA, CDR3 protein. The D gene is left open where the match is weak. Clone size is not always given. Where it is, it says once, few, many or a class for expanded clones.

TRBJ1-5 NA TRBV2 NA TGTGCCAGCAGTGAACAGGGTCCTCAGCCCCAGCATTTT CASSEQGPQPQHF
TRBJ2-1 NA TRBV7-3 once TGTGCCAGCGGCACCGGGACTCCCTACAATGAGCAGTTCTTC CASGTGTPYNEQFF
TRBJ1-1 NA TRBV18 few TGTGCCAGCTCACCTATCGACATCACTGAAGCTTTCTTT CASSPIDITEAFF
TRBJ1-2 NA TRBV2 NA TGTGCCAGCAGAAACCTACAGGGTTACCCCTATGGCTACACCTTC CASRNLQGYPYGYTF
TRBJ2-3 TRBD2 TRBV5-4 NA TGTGCCAGCAGCTTGGGCATAGCGGGGGGAAGAACAGATACGCAGTATTTT CASSLGIAGGRTDTQYF
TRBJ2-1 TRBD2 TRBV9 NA TGTGCCAGCAGCCCAACGGGACTAGCGGGTTACAATGAGCAGTTCTTC CASSPTGLAGYNEQFF
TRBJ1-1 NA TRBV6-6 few TGTGCCAGCAGGGAGAACACTGAAGCTTTCTTT CASRENTEAFF
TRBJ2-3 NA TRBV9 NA TGTGCCAGCAGCGCCCGCAGGCTAAGCACAGATACGCAGTATTTT CASSARRLSTDTQYF
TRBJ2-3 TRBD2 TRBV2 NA TGTGCCAGCATTAGAGCGGGGGTACCCACAGATACGCAGTATTTT CASIRAGVPTDTQYF
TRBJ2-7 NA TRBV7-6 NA TGTGCCAGCAGCTTAGTCGACAGAATAGGCGAGCAGTACTTC CASSLVDRIGEQYF
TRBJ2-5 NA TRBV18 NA TGTGCCAGCTCAGAATCCCAAGAGACCCAGTACTTC CASSESQETQYF
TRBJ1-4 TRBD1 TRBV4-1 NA TGCGCCAGCAGCCAAGGGACAGGCGGGTTTGCAACTAATGAAAAACTGTTTTTT CASSQGTGGFATNEKLFF
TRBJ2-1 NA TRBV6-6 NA TGTGCCAGCAGCAGGGCCCTGTACAATGAGCAGTTCTTC CASSRALYNEQFF
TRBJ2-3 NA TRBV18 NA TGTGCCAGCTCAAAGCCTAGCGGCACAGATACGCAGTATTTT CASSKPSGTDTQYF
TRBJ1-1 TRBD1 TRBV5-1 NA TGCGCCAGCAGCTCCAGACAGGGGGGCACTGAAGCTTTCTTT CASSSRQGGTEAFF
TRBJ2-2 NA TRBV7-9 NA TGTGCCAGCAGCGCGCGGACAGAAACCGGGGAGCTGTTTTTT CASSARTETGELFF
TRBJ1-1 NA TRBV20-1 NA TGCAGTGCTAGTAGGAGGTTTGCTTTCTTT CSASRRFAFF
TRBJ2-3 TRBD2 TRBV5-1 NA TGCGCCAGCAGCTTCGCGGGGGGGTACACAGATACGCAGTATTTT CASSFAGGYTDTQYF